This T cell receptor (beta chain) was recovered during a study of blood T cell repertoires in COVID-19 (dated by TCRdb to 2020 to 2021). Concerning the study at large: The collaborator samples originated in the United States, Italy and Spain and spanned the acute and convalescent phases of COVID-19. The samples were drawn from two sources: the first 160 participants of the ongoing ImmuneRACE study, and some 1,300 subjects contributed by 6 global collaborators. Where available, HLA class I and class II types were taken from metadata supplied by the sample provider and were not determined by assay-based typing. The sample metadata nearly always contained a de-identified subject ID, COVID-19 status, age in years and sex. The prospective study material was composed of cDNA or gDNA derived from T cells, B-cell-depleted T cells, or PBMCs. The repertoires were released in a freely available public database intended as a resource for research on the immune response to SARS-CoV-2. The dataset comprised deeply sampled blood TCRbeta repertoires from subjects exposed to, actively infected with, or recovered from COVID-19.

Trimming takes 0 bases from V and 3 bases from J, and the germline ends sit 17 bases apart. Spanning cysteine to phenylalanine, the CDR3 consists of 17 amino acids. Left in the record is the CDR3 DNA by itself, 51 bases read in frame from the first base. The germline V gene encodes CDR1 SGHDN and CDR2 FVKESK. With regard to this clone: Its antigen remains undetermined. One base away there is no much larger clone; base qualities are not given.

TCRbeta CDR3 regions were amplified from genomic DNA by means of the immunoSEQ Assay, a bias-controlled multiplex PCR. As for how the authors treated the data: The number of nucleated cells in each sample was estimated by amplification of reference gene primers within the assay. Sequence reads were collapsed and filtered to measure the absolute abundance of every unique TCRbeta CDR3 rearrangement. For each sample, productive Simpson clonality was calculated by taking the square root of Simpson's diversity index across productive rearrangements. TCRdb stores this immuneACCESS table with in-frame sequences only. Part of the clones is absent; in the studies checked, under half of the shortfall reflects unresolved V genes, and no reason is known for the rest. V and J calls plus clone size are reproduced from that table; the DNA served to infer D and trimming. The sample table holds about 350,000 clones, of which roughly 87% were seen once. The top ten clones comprise 2.5% to 3% of the sample.

The investigation overall reported the following: How much clinical and demographic metadata was included differed by source and by participant, and the metadata was provided uncurated.

Enrolling through a virtual design, the prospective study's participants ranged in age from roughly 18 to 95 years and lived across some 23 United States geographic areas. In the prospective study, participants were assigned to cohorts based on the clinical history participants reported in a screening survey and a study questionnaire. Recovered participants in ImmuneRACE Cohort 3 were defined by two consecutive negative NP/OP PCR tests, clearance by a healthcare professional, or resolution of symptoms. Each participant in the prospective study had whole blood, serum and a nasopharyngeal or oropharyngeal swab collected by mobile phlebotomists. Over a roughly 2-month period, participants in the prospective study had the option of providing additional blood draws and questionnaires. Before DNA extraction, blood samples from the prospective study were shipped at room temperature or frozen.

The origin of this receptor is a woman in her twenties or thirties who had recovered from COVID-19. In this chain, TRBV14 is recombined with TRBJ1-2, with TRBD1 as a weak D call on 6 bases. Material for sequencing was PBMCs or T cells enriched from blood (not recorded which). The CDR3 region reads CASSQDVPPHRDYGYTF. The nucleotides read TGTGCCAGCAGCCAAGATGTTCCCCCACACAGGGACTATGGCTACACCTTC.